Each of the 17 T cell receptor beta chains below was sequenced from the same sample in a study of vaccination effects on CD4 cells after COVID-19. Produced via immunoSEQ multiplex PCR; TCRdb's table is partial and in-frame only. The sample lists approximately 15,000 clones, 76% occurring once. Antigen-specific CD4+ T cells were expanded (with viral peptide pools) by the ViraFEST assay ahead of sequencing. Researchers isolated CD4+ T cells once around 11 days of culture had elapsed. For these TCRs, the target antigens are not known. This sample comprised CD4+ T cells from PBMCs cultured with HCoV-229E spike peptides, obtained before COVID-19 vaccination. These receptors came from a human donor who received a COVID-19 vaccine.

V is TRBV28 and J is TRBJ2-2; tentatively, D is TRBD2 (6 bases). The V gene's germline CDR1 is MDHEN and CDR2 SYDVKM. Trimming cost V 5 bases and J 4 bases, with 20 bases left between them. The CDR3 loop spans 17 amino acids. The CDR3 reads CASSGTSTEIFTGELFF. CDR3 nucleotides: TGTGCCAGCAGTGGCACTAGCACGGAGATTTTCACCGGGGAGCTGTTTTTT.

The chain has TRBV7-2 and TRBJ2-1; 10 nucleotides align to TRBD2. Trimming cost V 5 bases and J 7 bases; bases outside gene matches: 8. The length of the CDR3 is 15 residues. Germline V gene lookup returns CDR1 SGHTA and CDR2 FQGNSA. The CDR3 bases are TGTGCCAGCAGCGCAGCTAGCGGGAGCTGGAATGAGCAGTTCTTC. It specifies CASSAASGSWNEQFF.

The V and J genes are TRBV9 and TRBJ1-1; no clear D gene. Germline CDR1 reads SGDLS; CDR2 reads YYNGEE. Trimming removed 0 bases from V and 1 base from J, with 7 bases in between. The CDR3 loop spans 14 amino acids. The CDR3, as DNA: TGTGCCAGCAGCGTAGTATCGGCGAACACTGAAGCTTTCTTT. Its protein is CASSVVSANTEAFF. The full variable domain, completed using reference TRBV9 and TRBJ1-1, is DSGVTQTPKHLITATGQRVTLRCSPRSGDLSVYWYQQSLDQGLQFLIQYYNGEERAKGNILERFSAQQFPDLHSELNLSSLELGDSALYFCASSVVSANTEAFFGQGTRLTVV.

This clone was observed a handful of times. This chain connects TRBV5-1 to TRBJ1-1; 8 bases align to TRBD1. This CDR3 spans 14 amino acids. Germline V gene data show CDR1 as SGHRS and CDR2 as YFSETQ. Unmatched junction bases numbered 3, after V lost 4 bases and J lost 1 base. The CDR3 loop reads CASSAGTGNTEAFF. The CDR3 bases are TGCGCCAGCAGCGCAGGGACAGGGAACACTGAAGCTTTCTTT.

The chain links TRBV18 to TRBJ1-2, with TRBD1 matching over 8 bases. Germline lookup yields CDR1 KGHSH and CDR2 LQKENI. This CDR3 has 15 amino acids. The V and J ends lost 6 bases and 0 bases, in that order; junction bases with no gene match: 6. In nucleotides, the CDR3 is TGTGCCAGCTCGCCCGGACAGGGAGCTAACTATGGCTACACCTTC. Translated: CASSPGQGANYGYTF.

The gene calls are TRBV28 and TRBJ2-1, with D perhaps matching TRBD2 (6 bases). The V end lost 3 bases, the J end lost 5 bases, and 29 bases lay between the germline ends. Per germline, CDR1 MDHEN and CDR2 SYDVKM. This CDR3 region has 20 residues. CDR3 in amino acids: CASSFPPYYQIERADNEQFF. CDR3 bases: TGTGCCAGCAGTTTCCCCCCTTACTATCAGATAGAGCGGGCGGACAATGAGCAGTTCTTC.

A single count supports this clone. This CDR3 is CAWSSTGGQPQHF. The DNA for the CDR3 is TGTGCCTGGAGTTCGACAGGGGGTCAGCCCCAGCATTTT. The J gene is TRBJ1-5, the V gene TRBV30, with TRBD1 matching 9 bases. Germline values: CDR1 GTSNPN, CDR2 SVGIG (reference sequence). V trimming: 2 bases; J trimming: 6 bases; junction bases outside the gene matches: 2. This CDR3 comprises 13 residues.

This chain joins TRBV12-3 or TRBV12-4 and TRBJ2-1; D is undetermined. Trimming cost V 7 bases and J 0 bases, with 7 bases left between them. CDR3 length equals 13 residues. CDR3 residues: CASKENSYNEQFF. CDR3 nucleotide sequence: TGTGCCAGCAAGGAGAACTCCTACAATGAGCAGTTCTTC.

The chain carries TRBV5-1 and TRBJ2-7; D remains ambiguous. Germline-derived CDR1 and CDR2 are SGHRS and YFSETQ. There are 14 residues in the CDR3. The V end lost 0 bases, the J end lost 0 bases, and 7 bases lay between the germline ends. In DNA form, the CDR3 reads TGCGCCAGCAGCTTGGGGCAGAGCTCCTACGAGCAGTACTTC. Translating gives CASSLGQSSYEQYF.

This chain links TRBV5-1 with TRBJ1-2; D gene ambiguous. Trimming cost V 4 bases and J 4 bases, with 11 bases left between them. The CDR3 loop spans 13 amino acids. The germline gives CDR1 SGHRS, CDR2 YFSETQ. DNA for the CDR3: TGCGCCAGCAGCCCAGCTCGTGGCTATGGCTACACCTTC. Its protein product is CASSPARGYGYTF.

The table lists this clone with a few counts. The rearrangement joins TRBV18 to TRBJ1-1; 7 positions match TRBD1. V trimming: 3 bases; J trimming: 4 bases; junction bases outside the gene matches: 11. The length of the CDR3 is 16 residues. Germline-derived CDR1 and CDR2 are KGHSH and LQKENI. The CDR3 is CASSPMTGNVATEAFF. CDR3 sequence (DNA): TGTGCCAGCTCACCTATGACAGGGAACGTCGCCACTGAAGCTTTCTTT. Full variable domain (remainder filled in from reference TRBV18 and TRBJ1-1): NAGVMQNPRHLVRRRGQEARLRCSPMKGHSHVYWYRQLPEEGLKFMVYLQKENIIDESGMPKERFSAEFPKEGPSILRIQQVVRGDSAAYFCASSPMTGNVATEAFFGQGTRLTVV.

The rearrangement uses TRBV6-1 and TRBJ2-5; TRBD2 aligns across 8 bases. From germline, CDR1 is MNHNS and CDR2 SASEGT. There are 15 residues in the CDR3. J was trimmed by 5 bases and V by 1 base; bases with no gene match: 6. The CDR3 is CASSEGGSGKETQYF. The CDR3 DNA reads TGTGCCAGCAGTGAAGGGGGTAGCGGGAAGGAGACCCAGTACTTC.

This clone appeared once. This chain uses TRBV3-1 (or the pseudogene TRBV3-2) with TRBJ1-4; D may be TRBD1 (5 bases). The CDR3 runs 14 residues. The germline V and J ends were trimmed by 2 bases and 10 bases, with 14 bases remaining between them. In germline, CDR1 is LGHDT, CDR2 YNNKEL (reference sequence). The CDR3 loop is CASSQLSRGGKLFF. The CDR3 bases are TGTGCCAGCAGCCAACTCTCCCGGGGCGGAAAACTGTTTTTT.

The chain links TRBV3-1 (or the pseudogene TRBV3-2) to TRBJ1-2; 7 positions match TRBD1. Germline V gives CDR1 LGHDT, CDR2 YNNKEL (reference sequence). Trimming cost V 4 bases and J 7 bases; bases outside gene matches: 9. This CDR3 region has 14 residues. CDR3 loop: CASSPQTGRSGYTF. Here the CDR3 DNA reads TGTGCCAGCAGCCCCCAGACAGGGAGGTCTGGCTACACCTTC.

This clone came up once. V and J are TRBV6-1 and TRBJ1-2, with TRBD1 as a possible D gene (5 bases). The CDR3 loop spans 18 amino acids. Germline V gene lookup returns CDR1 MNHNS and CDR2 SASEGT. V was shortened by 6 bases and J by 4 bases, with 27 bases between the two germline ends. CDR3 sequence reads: CASSETGGIRDGTYGYTF. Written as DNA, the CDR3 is TGTGCCAGCAGCGAAACCGGTGGGATCCGGGACGGAACCTATGGCTACACCTTC.

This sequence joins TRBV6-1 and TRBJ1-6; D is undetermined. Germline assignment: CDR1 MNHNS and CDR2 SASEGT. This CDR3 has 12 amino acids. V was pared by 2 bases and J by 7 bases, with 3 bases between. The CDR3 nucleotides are TGTGCCAGCAGTGAAAGCAATTCACCCCTCCACTTT. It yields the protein CASSESNSPLHF.

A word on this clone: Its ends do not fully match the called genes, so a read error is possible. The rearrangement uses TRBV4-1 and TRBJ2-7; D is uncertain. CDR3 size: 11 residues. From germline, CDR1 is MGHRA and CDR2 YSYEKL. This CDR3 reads CASSQDLRTSF. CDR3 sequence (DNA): TGCGCCAGCAGCCAAGATCTGAGGACGTCCTTC.